The clone carrying this T cell receptor (beta chain) was counted only a few times. This entry comes from a study of cytomegalovirus exposure and HLA in healthy donors. In germline, CDR1 is MNHEY, CDR2 SMNVEV (reference sequence). The CDR3 has 14 amino acids. Trimming removed 5 bases from V and 3 bases from J; junction bases left unmatched: 2. PCR primers comprised 60 Vbeta and 13 Jbeta primers. The assay was immunoSEQ multiplex PCR, and TCRdb's table has in-frame clones only and misses some. The data show about 140,000 clones, with 70% seen just once and approximately 1.6% held by the top ten. The sequencing sample was made of PBMCs. The chain joins TRBV27 to TRBJ2-5, with 11 nucleotides matching TRBD2. The receptor was derived from a woman aged 25 to 39 in good health and CMV-seronegative. The CDR3 region has the DNA TGTGCCAGCAGTCCACTAGCGGGAGAAGAGACCCAGTACTTC. It encodes CASSPLAGEETQYF.